Sequencing of this TCR beta chain was carried out in a study of shared clonotypes between healthy human individuals. Study-wide points: Having only a few donors restricted how much genetic and exposure-history diversity was captured. Sorted-subset samples were not fully sequenced, rarefaction indicated.

This CDR3 contains 12 residues. Germline V gene sequence: CDR1 SNHLY, CDR2 FYNNEI. V dropped 8 bases and J dropped 5; count of bases not matched to a gene: 5. Clones were sequenced by immunoSEQ multiplex PCR, and TCRdb holds only the in-frame ones, with some missing. The sample includes 2 million to 3 million clones, 90% to 95% of them seen just once. Donors were healthy HIV-negative adults without recent acute infections or vaccinations. Regarding this clone: Antigen: not known.

The specimen was naive CD4+ T cells sorted from blood. Subset denoted: CD45RA+ positively selected. This receptor was obtained from a man aged 18 to 30 in good health. The chain joins TRBV2 to TRBJ2-5, with TRBD2 matching 7 bases. The CDR3 loop is CASGGVRETQYF. CDR3 coding DNA: TGTGCCAGCGGGGGGGTTCGGGAGACCCAGTACTTC.